This T cell receptor beta chain is drawn from a study of response to subunit inactivated influenza vaccine. The V and J ends lost 0 bases and 3 bases respectively, with 13 bases between them. This CDR3 contains 15 residues. Germline CDR1 and CDR2: DFQATT and SNEGSKA (reference sequence). This clonotype was detected only a few times. TCRdb re-called the RT-PCR reads with MiXCR, one entry per CDR3 protein. The sample lists about 540,000 distinct CDR3 sequences; around a quarter were seen once. The same sample was also studied in work on T cells expressing NK-cell markers. As that study records: A 5'RACE template switching approach incorporating UMIs was used to make TCR beta cDNA.

The rearrangement links TRBV20-1 to TRBJ2-3, with no clear D. This sequence was found in a man over 45 who received an inactivated influenza vaccine. Source: CD4+ T cells sorted from PBMCs, taken approximately 12 days after vaccination. In DNA, the CDR3 is TGCAGTGCTAGAGATCCCAGGAAATCGACAGATACGCAGTATTTT. It translates to CSARDPRKSTDTQYF.